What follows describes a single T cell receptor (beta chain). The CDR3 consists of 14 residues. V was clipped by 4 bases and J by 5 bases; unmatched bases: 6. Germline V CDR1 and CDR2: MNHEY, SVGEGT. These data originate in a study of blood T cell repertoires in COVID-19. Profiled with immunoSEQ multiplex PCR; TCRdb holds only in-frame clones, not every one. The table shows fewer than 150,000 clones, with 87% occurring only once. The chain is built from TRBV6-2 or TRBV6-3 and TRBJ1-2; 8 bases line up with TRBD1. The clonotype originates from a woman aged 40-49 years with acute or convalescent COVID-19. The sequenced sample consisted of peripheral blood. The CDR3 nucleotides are TGTGCCAGCAGTTCAGGACAGGGCGGGTATGGCTACACCTTC. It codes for CASSSGQGGYGYTF.